This record covers a single T cell receptor (beta chain). This sample stems from a study of blood T cell repertoires in COVID-19. About the study: T cells, B-cell-depleted T cells, or PBMCs provided the cDNA or gDNA that served as material.

Germline loops: CDR1 MGHRA, CDR2 YSYEKL. V lost 2 bases and J lost 7; bases outside the gene matches: 11. This CDR3 comprises 17 residues. In the study's own analysis: Using reference gene primer amplification, nucleated cell counts were estimated. Method: immunoSEQ multiplex PCR; TCRdb's copy keeps in-frame clones and lacks some. D and trimming were read from the DNA, whereas the V and J calls and clone size are those reported in that table. This table holds 90,000 to 120,000 clones, 88% found once. What was sequenced was peripheral blood. This receptor was taken from a woman aged 55-69 years with acute or convalescent COVID-19. The chain recombines TRBV4-1 with TRBJ2-1; 10 nucleotides agree with TRBD2. The chain's CDR3 is CASSQIIAGGAWNEQFF. DNA for the CDR3: TGCGCCAGCAGCCAAATAATAGCGGGGGGTGCGTGGAATGAGCAGTTCTTC.